Described below is a single TCR beta chain sequence and its context. The CDR3 is 17 residues long. Germline V gene lookup returns CDR1 SGHTA and CDR2 FQGTGA. Trimming pared 5 bases from V and 0 bases from J, leaving 16 bases between. Libraries were prepared by immunoSEQ multiplex PCR; TCRdb keeps only in-frame clonotypes and omits some of them. Seen here are about 16,000 clones, around 77% observed once, and the top ten hold about 12%. The sample is drawn from a study of somatic mutations in cytotoxic T cells in rheumatoid arthritis. Positively selected by magnetic beads, CD4+ and CD8+ cells were purity-checked by flow cytometry.

The sequence came from an adult with rheumatoid arthritis. Sequencing input: CD8+ T cells sorted from blood. This chain links TRBV7-3 with TRBJ2-2, with a possible D match to TRBD2 (6 bases). CDR3 protein: CASSHTNGEANTGELFF. CDR3 bases: TGTGCCAGCAGCCATACCAATGGGGAGGCGAACACCGGGGAGCTGTTTTTT.